This T cell receptor beta chain originates from a study of read filtering for tumor transcriptome and immune sequencing (dated by TCRdb to 2020 to 2021). For context, the study as a whole: The cohort consisted of roughly 18 male and approximately 14 female patients, with a mean age of roughly 70 years and an age range of about 47 to 90. By revised international staging, under 10 patients were R-ISS I, around 15 were R-ISS II and over five were R-ISS III. TCR repertoires obtained by targeted immune repertoire sequencing and by bulk whole-transcriptome sequencing performed on the same bone marrow samples were compared. After DNase treatment, whole-transcriptome libraries were prepared using the TruSeq RNA Access Library Prep Kit. Per sample, about 3.5 to 10.27 million TCR-region mapped reads were obtained with IR-seq, compared with only roughly 80 to 1273 with RNA-seq. As a main aim, a read-filtering strategy for immune repertoire data was addressed, with the specific question being whether clonotypes supported by a single read should be removed.

This clonotype was detected ten times or more. This clone's antigen is unknown. Base quality data are lacking; no much larger clone is found one base away. Study-level results and caveats: The sorted CD138-negative fraction was a mixed bone marrow immune population, not purified T cells. Compared with RNA-seq, IR-seq captured clonotypes at much higher depth and more reliably, and a smaller IR-seq throughput was enough to identify most shared clonotypes. In IR-seq, approximately 82% of clonotypes but approximately 3.7% of total reads were represented by single-read clonotypes, whereas in RNA-seq, about 70% of clonotypes and around 47% of reads were represented by single-read clonotypes. The correlation between IR-seq and RNA-seq shared clonotype proportions rose when single-read clonotypes were removed.

The CDR3, from cysteine to phenylalanine, totals 15 residues. CDR3 DNA only is kept here, 45 bases in frame from base 1. V and J are trimmed by 7 bases and 0 bases, and the gene matches miss 6 bases of the junction. CDR1 and CDR2, per the germline V gene (reference sequence), are SEHNR and FQNEAQ. TCR libraries were constructed from approximately 360 ng RNA using the Immunoverse kit, and molecular barcoded adaptors covering alpha/delta and beta/gamma chains were employed. TCR library preparation used the same RNA that went into transcriptome sequencing. Sequencing of the TCR libraries was done on an Illumina HiSeq 4000 with 2 x 150 cycles. Per the original workflow: With MiXCR, TCR reads were aligned to human V, D, J and C references and assembled into CDR3 clonotypes, with quality filtering and error correction included. The tcR package in R was used to analyze clonotype counts and gene usage diversity. For inspection of raw mapping reads, RNA-seq reads were mapped by STAR aligner version 2.5.3a onto GRCh37 of the human genome. IR-seq fastq files were randomly downsampled with Seqtk 1.3 to test the effect of sequencing depth on detected clonotypes. Starting from the raw public reads, TCRdb applied fastp trimming at Q25, assembled clones with MiXCR and retained in-frame beta chains. Records with the same CDR3 protein are collapsed into one entry carrying the most frequent genes and DNA. For this entry, the V and J calls and clone size follow TCRdb and not the study's own pipeline. In this sample the table shows over 90,000 distinct CDR3 sequences, 20% to 25% of which occur a single time. The ten largest account for over 10% of the sample.

Bone marrow was sampled from every patient at the time of active disease. Isolation of bone marrow mononuclear cells was performed by Ficoll-Hypaque density gradient centrifugation. Myeloma plasma cells were removed and CD138-negative cells were collected by negative selection after labeling with CD138 magnetic microbeads on a MACS separator. Purity of the isolated cells was checked by flow cytometry on an Attune NxT using CD138 antibodies. TRIzol reagent was used to extract total RNA, and a NanoDrop spectrophotometer was used to quantify the extracted RNA. Paired RNA-seq and IR-seq were performed on the CD138-negative bone marrow sample of each patient.

The receptor was isolated from a donor aged 40 or older with multiple myeloma. Sequencing input: a population of CD138-negative cells sorted from bone marrow. The cell subset or site label corresponds to: bone marrow mononuclear cells depleted of CD138+ plasma/myeloma cells by negative magnetic selection. The chain is assembled from TRBV7-9 and TRBJ2-7, with 10 central nucleotides matching TRBD1. CDR3 protein: CASILRQGASYEQYF. The nucleotides read TGTGCCAGCATCCTTCGACAGGGGGCCTCCTACGAGCAGTACTTC.